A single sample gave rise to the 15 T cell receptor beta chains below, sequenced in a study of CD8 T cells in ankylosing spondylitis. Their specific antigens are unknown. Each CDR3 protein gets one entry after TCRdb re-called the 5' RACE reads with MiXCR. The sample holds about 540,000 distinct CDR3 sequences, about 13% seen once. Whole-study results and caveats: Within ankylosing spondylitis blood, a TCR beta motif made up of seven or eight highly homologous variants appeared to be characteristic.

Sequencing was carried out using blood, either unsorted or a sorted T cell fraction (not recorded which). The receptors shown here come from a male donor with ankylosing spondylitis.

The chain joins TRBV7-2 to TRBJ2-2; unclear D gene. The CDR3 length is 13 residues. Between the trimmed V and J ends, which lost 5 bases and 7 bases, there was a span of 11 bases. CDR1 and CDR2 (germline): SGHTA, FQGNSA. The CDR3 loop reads CASSPRRNGELFF. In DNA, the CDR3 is TGTGCCAGCAGCCCCCGGCGAAACGGGGAGCTGTTTTTT.

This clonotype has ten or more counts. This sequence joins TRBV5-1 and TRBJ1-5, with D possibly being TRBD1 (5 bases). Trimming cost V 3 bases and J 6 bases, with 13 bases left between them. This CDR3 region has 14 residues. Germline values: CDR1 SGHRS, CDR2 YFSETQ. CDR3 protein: CASSSDGGSQPQHF. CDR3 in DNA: TGCGCCAGCAGCTCAGACGGGGGTAGTCAGCCCCAGCATTTT. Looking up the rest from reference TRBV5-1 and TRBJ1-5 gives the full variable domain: KAGVTQTPRYLIKTRGQQVTLSCSPISGHRSVSWYQQTPGQGLQFLFEYFSETQRNKGNFPGRFSGRQFSNSRSEMNVSTLELGDSALYLCASSSDGGSQPQHFGDGTRLSIL.

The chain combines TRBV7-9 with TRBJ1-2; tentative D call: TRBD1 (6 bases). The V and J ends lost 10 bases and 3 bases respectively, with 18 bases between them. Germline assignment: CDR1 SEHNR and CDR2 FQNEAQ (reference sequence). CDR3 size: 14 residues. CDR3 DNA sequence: TGTGCCACCAAGGGGGGGGCAGGGGACTATGGCTACACCTTC. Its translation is CATKGGAGDYGYTF.

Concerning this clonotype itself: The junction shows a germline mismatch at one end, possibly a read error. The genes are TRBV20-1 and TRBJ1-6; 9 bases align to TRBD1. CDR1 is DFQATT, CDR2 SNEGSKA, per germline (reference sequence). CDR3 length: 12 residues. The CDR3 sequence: CGARTGDSPLHF. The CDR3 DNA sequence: TGCGGTGCTAGGACAGGGGATTCACCCCTCCACTTT.

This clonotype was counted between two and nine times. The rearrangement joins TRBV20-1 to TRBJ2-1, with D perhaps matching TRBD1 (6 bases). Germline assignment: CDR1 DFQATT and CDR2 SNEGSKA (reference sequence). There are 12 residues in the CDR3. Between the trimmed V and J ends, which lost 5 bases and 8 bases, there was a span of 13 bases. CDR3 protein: CSAPDSLYEQFF. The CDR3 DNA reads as TGCAGTGCTCCGGACAGTCTGTATGAGCAGTTCTTC.

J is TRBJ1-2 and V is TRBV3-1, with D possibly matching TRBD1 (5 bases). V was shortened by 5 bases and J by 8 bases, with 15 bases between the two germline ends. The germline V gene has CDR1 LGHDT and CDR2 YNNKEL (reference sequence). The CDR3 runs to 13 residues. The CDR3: CASSGDGGMGYTF. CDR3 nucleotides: TGTGCCAGCAGCGGGGACGGGGGAATGGGCTACACCTTC.

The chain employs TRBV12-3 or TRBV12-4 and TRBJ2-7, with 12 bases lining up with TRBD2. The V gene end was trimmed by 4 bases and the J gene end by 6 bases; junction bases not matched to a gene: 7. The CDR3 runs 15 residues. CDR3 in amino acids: CASSSPTSGSTEQYF. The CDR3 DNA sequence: TGTGCCAGCAGTTCCCCGACTAGCGGGAGTACCGAGCAGTACTTC.

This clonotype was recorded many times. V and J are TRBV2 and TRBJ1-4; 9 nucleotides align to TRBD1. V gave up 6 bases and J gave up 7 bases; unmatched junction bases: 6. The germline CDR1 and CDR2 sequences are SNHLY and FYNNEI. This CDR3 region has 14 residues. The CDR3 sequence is CASRSGTGTEKLFF. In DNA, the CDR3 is TGTGCCAGCAGGTCCGGGACAGGGACTGAAAAACTGTTTTTT.

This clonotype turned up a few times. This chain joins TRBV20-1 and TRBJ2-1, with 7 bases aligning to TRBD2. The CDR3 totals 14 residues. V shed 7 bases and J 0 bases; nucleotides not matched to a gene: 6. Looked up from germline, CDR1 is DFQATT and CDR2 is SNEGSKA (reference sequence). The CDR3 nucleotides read TGCAGTGGCATCACTAGCGCCTCCTACAATGAGCAGTTCTTC. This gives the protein CSGITSASYNEQFF.

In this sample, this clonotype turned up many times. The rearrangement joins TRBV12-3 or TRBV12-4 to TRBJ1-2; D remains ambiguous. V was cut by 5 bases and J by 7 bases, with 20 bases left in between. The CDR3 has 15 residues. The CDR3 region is CASSPQWGGRSGYTF. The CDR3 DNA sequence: TGTGCCAGCAGTCCCCAGTGGGGTGGGAGGAGTGGCTACACCTTC.

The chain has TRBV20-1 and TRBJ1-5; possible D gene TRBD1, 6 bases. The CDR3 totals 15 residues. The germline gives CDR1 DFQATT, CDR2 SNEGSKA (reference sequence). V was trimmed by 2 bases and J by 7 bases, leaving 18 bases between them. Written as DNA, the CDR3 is TGCAGTGCTAGACCCTGGGGGGGGCAGGAACAGCCCCAGCATTTT. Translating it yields CSARPWGGQEQPQHF.

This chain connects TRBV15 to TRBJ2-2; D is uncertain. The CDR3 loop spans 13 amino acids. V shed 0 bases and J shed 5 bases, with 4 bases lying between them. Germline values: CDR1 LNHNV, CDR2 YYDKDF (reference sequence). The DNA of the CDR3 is TGTGCCACCAGCAGAGAGTGGACCGGGGAGCTGTTTTTT. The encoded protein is CATSREWTGELFF.

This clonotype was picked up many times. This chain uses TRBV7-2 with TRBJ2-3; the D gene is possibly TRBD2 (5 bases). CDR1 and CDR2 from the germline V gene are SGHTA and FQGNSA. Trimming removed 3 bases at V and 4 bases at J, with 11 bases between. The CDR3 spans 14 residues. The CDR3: CASSFAGRPDTQYF. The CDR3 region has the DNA TGTGCCAGCAGCTTTGCGGGCAGACCAGATACGCAGTATTTT.

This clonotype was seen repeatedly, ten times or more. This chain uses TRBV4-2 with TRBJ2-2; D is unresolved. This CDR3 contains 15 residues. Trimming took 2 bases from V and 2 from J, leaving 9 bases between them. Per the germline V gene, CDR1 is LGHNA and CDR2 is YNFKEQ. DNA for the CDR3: TGTGCCAGCAGCCAATTATCCGGAAACACCGGGGAGCTGTTTTTT. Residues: CASSQLSGNTGELFF.

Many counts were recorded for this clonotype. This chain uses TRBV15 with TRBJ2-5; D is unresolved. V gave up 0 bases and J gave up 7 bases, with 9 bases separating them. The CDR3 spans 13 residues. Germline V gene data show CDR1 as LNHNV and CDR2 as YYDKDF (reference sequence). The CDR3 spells CATSRDSSPTQYF. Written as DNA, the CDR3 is TGTGCCACCAGCAGAGATTCATCCCCGACCCAGTACTTC.